These 4 T cell receptor beta chains were all obtained from the same sample, sequenced in a study of identical twins. TCRdb fed the 5' RACE reads into MiXCR, producing one record per CDR3 protein. The data hold 310,000 or so distinct CDR3 sequences, with just under 9.5% observed a single time. The same sample was also studied in work on yellow fever vaccine responses in identical twins.

The specimen was CD8+ T cells sorted from blood. The receptors come from a woman under 30 in good health.

There are a few counts of this clonotype. The chain couples TRBV7-9 to TRBJ2-3; D is ambiguous. The V and J ends lost 0 bases and 9 bases respectively, with 10 bases between them. This CDR3 is 13 amino acids long. Germline values: CDR1 SEHNR, CDR2 FQNEAQ (reference sequence). CDR3 DNA sequence: TGTGCCAGCAGCTTAGCTGACATCCGGACGCAGTATTTT. Translating it yields CASSLADIRTQYF.

This clonotype was picked up a small number of times. The gene calls are TRBV7-8 and TRBJ2-4, with 11 bases matching TRBD2. The CDR3 sequence is 16 residues long. The germline V gene encodes CDR1 SGHVS and CDR2 FQNEAQ. V gave up 6 bases and J gave up 14 bases; unmatched junction bases: 18. CDR3 sequence reads: CASSTSLLAGEEGEYF. CDR3 bases: TGTGCCAGCAGTACCTCCTTACTAGCGGGAGAAGAGGGAGAGTACTTC.

This clonotype was seen ten or more times. This sequence joins TRBV7-9 and TRBJ2-2; no clear D gene. CDR1 and CDR2 from the germline V gene are SEHNR and FQNEAQ (reference sequence). V lost 2 bases and J lost 10, with 8 bases in between. This CDR3 has 12 residues. This CDR3 is CASSLNPKELFF. CDR3 nucleotides: TGTGCCAGCAGCTTAAACCCTAAGGAGCTGTTTTTT.

The chain employs TRBV12-3 or TRBV12-4 and TRBJ2-5, with 11 bases that match TRBD2. The V gene end was trimmed by 6 bases and the J gene end by 0 bases; junction bases not matched to a gene: 9. There are 17 residues in the CDR3. The CDR3, as DNA: TGTGCCAGCAGGGAACTCCCGGGACTAGCGGACCAAGAGACCCAGTACTTC. Its protein is CASRELPGLADQETQYF.